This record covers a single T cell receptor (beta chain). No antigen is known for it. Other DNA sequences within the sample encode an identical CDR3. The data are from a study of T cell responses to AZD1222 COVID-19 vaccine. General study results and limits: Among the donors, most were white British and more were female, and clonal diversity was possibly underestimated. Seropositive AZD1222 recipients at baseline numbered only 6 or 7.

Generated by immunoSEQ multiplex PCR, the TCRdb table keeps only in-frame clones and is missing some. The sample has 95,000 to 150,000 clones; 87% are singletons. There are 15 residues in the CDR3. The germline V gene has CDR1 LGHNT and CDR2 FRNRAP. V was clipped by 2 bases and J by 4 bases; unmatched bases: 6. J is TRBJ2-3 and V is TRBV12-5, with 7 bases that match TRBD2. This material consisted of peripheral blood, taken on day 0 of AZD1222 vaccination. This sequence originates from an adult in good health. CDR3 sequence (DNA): TGTGCTAGTGGTTTGCGGGGGGAGGGTGCAGATACGCAGTATTTT. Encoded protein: CASGLRGEGADTQYF.